These 30 T cell receptor beta chains originate from one sample sequenced in a study of shared clonotypes between healthy human individuals. Assay: immunoSEQ multiplex PCR; the TCRdb copy retains only in-frame clones and omits some. The sample lists 2.3 million or so clones; 90% to 95% were seen once. Sequenced sample: naive CD4+ T cells from PBMCs. Subset in this sample: CD45RA+ positively selected. Every receptor here comes from a man between 18 and 35 years old in good health. Some clones in this sample may be carry-over from other donors' samples.

The gene calls are TRBV27 and TRBJ1-2; 9 bases agree with TRBD1. CDR1 and CDR2 (germline): MNHEY, SMNVEV (reference sequence). With 4 bases clipped from V and 0 bases from J, the junction kept 9 bases outside the gene matches. The CDR3 is made up of 17 amino acids. The CDR3 spells CASSSITGGPANYGYTF. The CDR3 nucleotides read TGTGCCAGCAGTTCCATAACAGGGGGCCCCGCTAACTATGGCTACACCTTC.

A word on this clone: Distinct nucleotide sequences in the sample also encode this CDR3. This rearrangement joins TRBV5-1 to TRBJ1-5; no definite D call. This CDR3 spans 15 amino acids. The V gene lost 0 bases and the J gene lost 0 bases, with 7 bases spanning the gap. The V gene's germline CDR1 is SGHRS and CDR2 YFSETQ. CDR3 amino acids: CASSLGDNSNQPQHF. In DNA form, the CDR3 reads TGCGCCAGCAGCTTGGGGGATAATAGCAATCAGCCCCAGCATTTT.

V and J are TRBV7-3 and TRBJ2-6, with D tentatively TRBD2 (6 bases). The V end was cut by 5 bases, the J end by 4 bases, with 9 bases between. The CDR3 is 14 amino acids. Germline CDR1 is SGHTA and CDR2 is FQGTGA. CDR3 sequence (DNA): TGTGCCAGCAGCCGGGACTCCGGGGCCAACGTCCTGACTTTC. Translated: CASSRDSGANVLTF.

This sequence joins TRBV5-5 and TRBJ1-2; D is possibly TRBD1 (6 bases). Germline values: CDR1 SGHKS, CDR2 YYEKEE (reference sequence). The CDR3 loop spans 12 amino acids. The V end was cut by 3 bases, the J end by 11 bases, with 14 bases between. This CDR3 reads CASSWGPLEYTF. Here the CDR3 DNA reads TGTGCCAGCAGCTGGGGGCCCCTGGAATACACCTTC.

As for this clone: At the DNA level, this CDR3 is encoded by other sequences in the same sample as well. CDR3 protein: CASSPGVSGNTIYF. The CDR3 region has the DNA TGCGCCAGCAGCCCAGGGGTCTCTGGAAACACCATATATTTT. The chain has TRBV5-1 and TRBJ1-3; possible D gene TRBD1, 6 bases. V shed 4 bases and J shed 0 bases, with 8 bases lying between them. The germline V gene has CDR1 SGHRS and CDR2 YFSETQ. The CDR3 loop spans 14 amino acids.

V gene TRBV5-1 combines with J gene TRBJ2-7; 9 bases are a match to TRBD1. The V gene end was trimmed by 2 bases and the J gene end by 6 bases; junction bases not matched to a gene: 12. Germline CDR1 and CDR2: SGHRS and YFSETQ. The CDR3 is 16 residues long. CDR3 DNA sequence: TGCGCCAGCAGCTTAAGACCGGGACAGGGATCTGGCGAGCAGTACTTC. Encoded protein: CASSLRPGQGSGEQYF.

This chain uses TRBV2 with TRBJ2-7; D is possibly TRBD2 (5 bases). The CDR3 contains 14 residues. Looked up from germline, CDR1 is SNHLY and CDR2 is FYNNEI. V was pared by 7 bases and J by 3 bases, with 16 bases between. The CDR3 region is CASKLDRGGYEQYF. The CDR3 nucleotides are TGTGCCAGCAAATTGGACCGTGGAGGCTACGAGCAGTACTTC. Based on the CDR3 plus reference TRBV2 and TRBJ2-7, the full variable domain is EPEVTQTPSHQVTQMGQEVILRCVPISNHLYFYWYRQILGQKVEFLVSFYNNEISEKSEIFDDQFSVERPDGSNFTLKIRSTKLEDSAMYFCASKLDRGGYEQYFGPGTRLTVT.

The J gene is TRBJ2-7, the V gene TRBV14; 8 nucleotides align to TRBD2. V gave up 8 bases and J gave up 7 bases; unmatched junction bases: 10. This CDR3 is 13 amino acids long. Germline CDR1 is SGHDN and CDR2 is FVKESK. The chain's CDR3 is CASGGSGIGEQYF. DNA of the CDR3: TGTGCCAGCGGGGGTAGCGGGATTGGTGAGCAGTACTTC.

The rearrangement joins TRBV19 to TRBJ2-7, with a possible D match to TRBD1 (5 bases). The CDR3 is 12 amino acids. Germline V CDR1 and CDR2: LNHDA, SQIVND (reference sequence). Trimming removed 10 bases from V and 0 bases from J, with 10 bases in between. This chain's CDR3 is CATRAGSYEQYF. CDR3 bases: TGTGCCACCAGGGCAGGCTCCTACGAGCAGTACTTC.

This chain links TRBV18 with TRBJ1-2; 9 bases map to TRBD1. Trimming removed 4 bases from V and 3 bases from J; junction bases left unmatched: 3. The CDR3 totals 14 residues. Germline values: CDR1 KGHSH, CDR2 LQKENI. The CDR3 loop is CASSQTGGDYGYTF. Written as DNA, the CDR3 is TGTGCCAGCTCACAAACAGGGGGCGACTATGGCTACACCTTC.

The chain has TRBV28 and TRBJ1-2, with D unresolved. The V gene's germline CDR1 is MDHEN and CDR2 SYDVKM. With 4 bases removed from V and 0 bases from J, the gap between germline ends came to 12 bases. The CDR3 covers 15 residues. The chain's CDR3 is CASSSKKDTNYGYTF. In DNA, the CDR3 is TGTGCCAGCAGTTCAAAGAAAGATACTAACTATGGCTACACCTTC.

The chain uses TRBV28 and TRBJ2-6, with D perhaps assigned TRBD1 or TRBD2 (5 bases each). Germline CDR1 and CDR2: MDHEN and SYDVKM. The length of the CDR3 is 17 residues. V shed 10 bases and J shed 0 bases, with 19 bases lying between them. The CDR3 loop is CAIQDGTAYSGANVLTF. As DNA, the CDR3 is TGTGCCATCCAAGACGGGACGGCGTACTCTGGGGCCAACGTCCTGACTTTC.

The chain carries TRBV5-1 and TRBJ2-3, with a possible D match to TRBD2 (6 bases). The CDR3 has 15 amino acids. Germline assignment: CDR1 SGHRS and CDR2 YFSETQ. V gave up 3 bases and J gave up 3 bases, with 14 bases separating them. CDR3 nucleotides: TGCGCCAGCAGCTCGTTGTTCGGGGGTACAGATACGCAGTATTTT. Its protein is CASSSLFGGTDTQYF.

The V and J genes are TRBV19 and TRBJ1-5; no reliable D call. Trimming shortened V by 1 base and J by 3 bases, and 16 bases separated the two germline ends. This CDR3 region has 17 residues. Germline V lookup: CDR1 LNHDA, CDR2 SQIVND (reference sequence). As DNA, the CDR3 is TGTGCCAGTAGTATAGTCGGAGGGCGACAAGACAATCAGCCCCAGCATTTT. Translation: CASSIVGGRQDNQPQHF.

The chain carries TRBV11-2 and TRBJ2-3; TRBD2 matches 8 bases. Trimming at V came to 5 bases and at J to 2 bases, leaving 9 bases not matched to a gene. The CDR3 consists of 16 residues. The germline gives CDR1 SGHAT, CDR2 FQNNGV. Here the CDR3 reads CASSTILAAHTDTQYF. Written as DNA, the CDR3 is TGTGCCAGCAGCACTATACTAGCGGCCCACACAGATACGCAGTATTTT. Full variable domain (rest looked up from reference TRBV11-2 and TRBJ2-3): EAGVAQSPRYKIIEKRQSVAFWCNPISGHATLYWYQQILGQGPKLLIQFQNNGVVDDSQLPKDRFSAERLKGVDSTLKIQPAKLEDSAVYLCASSTILAAHTDTQYFGPGTRLTVL.

This chain uses TRBV11-2 with TRBJ1-1, with D unresolved. CDR3 length equals 16 residues. Germline V gene data show CDR1 as SGHAT and CDR2 as FQNNGV. V lost 5 bases and J lost 0, with 16 bases in between. The CDR3 DNA follows: TGTGCCAGCAGCCAGGAACTGGGATTGATGAACACTGAAGCTTTCTTT. It yields the protein CASSQELGLMNTEAFF.

This chain uses TRBV6-6 with TRBJ1-1; no firm D call. CDR1 is MNHNY, CDR2 SVGAGI, per germline (reference sequence). This CDR3 is built from 15 residues. Trimming pared 2 bases from V and 0 bases from J, leaving 10 bases between. The CDR3 nucleotides read TGTGCCAGCAGTTACGCCGGGGTTTTGAACACTGAAGCTTTCTTT. Translation: CASSYAGVLNTEAFF.

As for this clone: Other DNA variants within this sample encode the same CDR3. The genes are TRBV5-1 and TRBJ2-3, with 11 bases aligning to TRBD1. The CDR3 extends over 15 amino acids. The junction had 5 bases not matched to a gene; V was cut back by 5 bases and J by 3 bases. CDR1 and CDR2 (germline): SGHRS, YFSETQ. CDR3 DNA: TGCGCCAGCAGTCCCGGGACAGGGGGAACAGATACGCAGTATTTT. Protein sequence: CASSPGTGGTDTQYF.

The V gene is TRBV6-5, the J gene TRBJ1-5; no clear D. The germline CDR1 and CDR2 sequences are MNHEY and SVGAGI. Deletions cut 6 bases from V and 2 bases from J, with 8 bases between. This CDR3 region has 13 residues. The CDR3 DNA reads TGTGCCAGCAGCGACAACCGCAATCAGCCCCAGCATTTT. Amino acids: CASSDNRNQPQHF.

The chain joins TRBV5-1 to TRBJ1-2, with unresolved D. Trimming shortened V by 3 bases and J by 4 bases, and 16 bases separated the two germline ends. The V gene's germline CDR1 is SGHRS and CDR2 YFSETQ. This CDR3 region has 15 residues. The CDR3 region is CASSSAPLGSYGYTF. CDR3 nucleotide sequence: TGCGCCAGCAGCTCCGCCCCCCTCGGATCCTATGGCTACACCTTC.

The chain couples TRBV28 to TRBJ2-5; weak D call: TRBD2 (5 bases). Germline V gene data show CDR1 as MDHEN and CDR2 as SYDVKM. Trimming removed 8 bases at V and 2 bases at J, with 15 bases between. The CDR3 covers 14 residues. CDR3 region: CASATSRAQETQYF. Here the CDR3 DNA reads TGTGCCAGCGCCACCTCGAGGGCACAAGAGACCCAGTACTTC.

The gene calls are TRBV6-6 and TRBJ2-7; 7 bases align to TRBD2. CDR1 is MNHNY and CDR2 is SVGAGI in the germline V gene (reference sequence). V was pared by 6 bases and J by 2 bases, with 7 bases of the junction left unmatched. This CDR3 has 14 amino acids. CDR3 sequence reads: CASRSGDRPYEQYF. CDR3 in DNA: TGTGCCAGCAGGAGCGGGGACCGTCCCTACGAGCAGTACTTC.

About this clone itself: The junction and the germline gene differ at one end; a read error may be behind it. The chain uses TRBV29-1 and TRBJ2-4; TRBD1 is a possible D gene (6 bases). CDR3 length equals 14 residues. Germline lookup yields CDR1 SQVTM and CDR2 ANQGSEA. The CDR3 here is CSVEAGQRRNIQYF. CDR3 in DNA: TGCAGCGTCGAAGCTGGACAGCGGCGGAACATTCAGTACTTC.

This clone was observed once. The rearrangement links TRBV10-1 to TRBJ2-7, with 10 nucleotides matching TRBD2. The CDR3 has 15 amino acids. The J segment lost 3 bases and the V segment lost 6 bases, leaving 8 bases of the junction unmatched. The germline gives CDR1 WNHNN, CDR2 SYGVQD (reference sequence). This CDR3 is CASRIAGGFIYEQYF. The CDR3 bases are TGCGCCAGCAGGATAGCGGGAGGTTTTATCTACGAGCAGTACTTC.

The chain uses TRBV12-5 and TRBJ2-2; D is ambiguous. Trimming pared 3 bases from V and 7 bases from J, leaving 3 bases between. The CDR3 runs 11 residues. From germline, CDR1 is LGHNT and CDR2 FRNRAP. The CDR3: CASGFFGELFF. CDR3 coding DNA: TGTGCTAGTGGTTTTTTCGGGGAGCTGTTTTTT.

The gene calls are TRBV11-2 and TRBJ2-7; D tentatively reads TRBD1 or TRBD2 (5 bases each). Germline V CDR1 and CDR2: SGHAT, FQNNGV. Trimming stripped 5 bases from V and 0 bases from J, with 14 bases between. The CDR3 loop spans 15 amino acids. DNA of the CDR3: TGTGCCAGCAGCGTTACGGGACGGGACTCCTACGAGCAGTACTTC. Translating it yields CASSVTGRDSYEQYF.

The CDR3 region is CASRGFGNQPQHF. The CDR3 coding sequence is TGTGCCAGCAGGGGATTTGGCAATCAGCCCCAGCATTTT. The chain joins TRBV6-5 to TRBJ1-5; D remains unclear. Per the germline V gene, CDR1 is MNHEY and CDR2 is SVGAGI. Deletions cut 6 bases from V and 2 bases from J, with 8 bases between. The CDR3 totals 13 residues.

J is TRBJ1-2 and V is TRBV7-9; D is unclear. This CDR3 contains 17 residues. V was cut by 3 bases and J by 0 bases, with 17 bases left in between. In germline, CDR1 is SEHNR, CDR2 FQNEAQ (reference sequence). CDR3 residues: CASSLRRGAGSNYGYTF. In DNA form, the CDR3 reads TGTGCCAGCAGCTTGAGGCGGGGAGCTGGCTCTAACTATGGCTACACCTTC.

The rearrangement joins TRBV11-3 to TRBJ2-1, with 8 bases lining up with TRBD2. Trimming at V came to 7 bases and at J to 0 bases, leaving 11 bases not matched to a gene. Per germline, CDR1 SGHNT and CDR2 YENEEA. The CDR3 sequence is 17 residues long. The CDR3 loop is CASKGSGGPCSYNEQFF. CDR3 DNA sequence: TGTGCCAGCAAAGGGTCGGGAGGGCCCTGCTCCTACAATGAGCAGTTCTTC.

This CDR3 reads CASSQPLQGPSGNTIYF. The CDR3 DNA reads TGCGCCAGCAGCCAACCTCTACAGGGGCCCTCTGGAAACACCATATATTTT. This chain uses TRBV4-1 with TRBJ1-3, with 7 bases lining up with TRBD1. Germline lookup yields CDR1 MGHRA and CDR2 YSYEKL. J gave up 0 bases and V 2 bases, and 7 bases lay outside the gene matches. This CDR3 contains 17 residues.